This T cell receptor beta chain was observed in a study of blood T cell repertoires in COVID-19. Study in general: Acute and convalescent COVID-19 samples came from the United States, Italy and Spain. Sample material is recorded as cDNA or gDNA derived from T cells, B-cell-depleted T cells, or PBMCs.

The protocol was immunoSEQ multiplex PCR, while the TCRdb copy is restricted to in-frame clones and leaves out a portion. The repertoire holds roughly 100,000 clones, with about 90% as singletons. Input material: peripheral blood. This sequence was found in a man aged 50-60 years with acute or convalescent COVID-19.

CDR3 loop: CASSVDRRLGYTF. CDR3 bases: TGTGCCAGCAGCGTGGACAGGAGATTGGGCTACACCTTC. The chain combines TRBV2 with TRBJ1-2; 7 bases agree with TRBD1. V dropped 6 bases and J dropped 8; count of bases not matched to a gene: 9. Germline V gene lookup returns CDR1 SNHLY and CDR2 FYNNEI. The CDR3 loop spans 13 amino acids.